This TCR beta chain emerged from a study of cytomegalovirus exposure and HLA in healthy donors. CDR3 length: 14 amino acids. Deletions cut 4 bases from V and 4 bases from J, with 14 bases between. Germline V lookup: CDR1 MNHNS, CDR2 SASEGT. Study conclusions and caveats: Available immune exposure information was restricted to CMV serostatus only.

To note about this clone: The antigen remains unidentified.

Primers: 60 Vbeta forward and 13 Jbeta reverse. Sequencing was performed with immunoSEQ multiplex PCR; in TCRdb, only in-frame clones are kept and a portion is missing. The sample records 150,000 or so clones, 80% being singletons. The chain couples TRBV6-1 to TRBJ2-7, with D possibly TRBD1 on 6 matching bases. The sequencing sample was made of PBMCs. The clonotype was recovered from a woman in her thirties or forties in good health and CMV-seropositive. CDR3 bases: TGTGCCAGCAGTGTGTCTGGACAGTTGTACGAGCAGTACTTC. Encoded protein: CASSVSGQLYEQYF.